Shown below are 25 T cell receptor beta chains from a single sample sequenced in a study of shared clonotypes between healthy human individuals. This table comes from immunoSEQ multiplex PCR, and its TCRdb copy is limited to in-frame clones, with some not included. The sample holds 2 million to 2.5 million clones, over 85% seen once. The sequenced material came from naive CD4+ T cells sorted from blood. Subset of the sample: CD45RA+ positively selected. The origin of the receptors is a man aged 18 to 30 in good health.

This sequence joins TRBV6-6 and TRBJ2-5; D is perhaps TRBD1 or TRBD2 (5 bases each). The J call may be in error: the DNA end matches TRBJ2-7 better. From germline, CDR1 is MNHNY and CDR2 SVGAGI (reference sequence). The CDR3 spans 12 residues. CDR3 nucleotides: TGTGCCAGCAGCGAGGGGATGTACGAGCAGTACTTC. Translation: CASSEGMYEQYF.

Here the CDR3 reads CAWSLIRTEAFF. The CDR3 DNA is TGTGCCTGGAGTTTGATCCGGACTGAAGCTTTCTTT. The rearrangement uses TRBV30 and TRBJ1-1; no definite D call. The CDR3 consists of 12 residues. Germline V lookup: CDR1 GTSNPN, CDR2 SVGIG (reference sequence). Between the trimmed V and J ends, which lost 2 bases and 5 bases, there was a span of 9 bases.

The chain couples TRBV19 to TRBJ2-7; a weak D match, TRBD1 (6 bases). Between the trimmed V and J ends, which lost 5 bases and 6 bases, there was a span of 17 bases. This CDR3 has 14 residues. Per the germline V gene, CDR1 is LNHDA and CDR2 is SQIVND (reference sequence). The CDR3, as DNA: TGTGCCAGTAGTCTAACAGGGATGGTTGGCGAGCAGTACTTC. Its protein product is CASSLTGMVGEQYF.

V and J are TRBV5-1 and TRBJ2-1, with D possibly matching TRBD1 (5 bases). The CDR3 covers 14 residues. The V end lost 0 bases, the J end lost 7 bases, and 11 bases lay between the germline ends. Per the germline V gene, CDR1 is SGHRS and CDR2 is YFSETQ. Here the CDR3 DNA reads TGCGCCAGCAGCTTGGGGGCCCCAGGGAATGAGCAGTTCTTC. Amino acid sequence: CASSLGAPGNEQFF.

The chain combines TRBV30 with TRBJ1-4; a weak D match, TRBD1 (6 bases). CDR1 GTSNPN and CDR2 SVGIG come from the germline V gene (reference sequence). V dropped 2 bases and J dropped 4 bases, with 11 bases sitting between them. This CDR3 comprises 14 residues. The DNA for the CDR3 is TGTGCCTGGAGTCGGGGGGCGGGTAATGAAAAACTGTTTTTT. Its protein is CAWSRGAGNEKLFF.

The genes are TRBV5-1 and TRBJ1-3; the D gene is possibly TRBD1 (5 bases). There are 17 residues in the CDR3. Germline V gene sequence: CDR1 SGHRS, CDR2 YFSETQ. V shed 4 bases and J shed 0 bases, with 17 bases lying between them. CDR3 bases: TGCGCCAGCAGCGTCGTCGGGACGAAGTTCTCTGGAAACACCATATATTTT. It specifies CASSVVGTKFSGNTIYF. The variable domain in full, with the rest retrieved from reference TRBV5-1 and TRBJ1-3, is KAGVTQTPRYLIKTRGQQVTLSCSPISGHRSVSWYQQTPGQGLQFLFEYFSETQRNKGNFPGRFSGRQFSNSRSEMNVSTLELGDSALYLCASSVVGTKFSGNTIYFGEGSWLTVV.

The chain employs TRBV10-3 and TRBJ2-1; TRBD2 matches at 10 bases. Germline V gives CDR1 ENHRY, CDR2 SYGVKD. Trimming cost V 4 bases and J 4 bases; bases outside gene matches: 4. The CDR3 sequence is 15 residues long. CDR3: CAISAQGLAYNEQFF. The CDR3 DNA reads as TGTGCCATCAGTGCCCAGGGACTAGCGTACAATGAGCAGTTCTTC.

The gene calls are TRBV6-1 and TRBJ1-5, with TRBD1 as a possible D gene (5 bases). V lost 4 bases to trimming and J lost 2 bases, with 15 bases between them. Germline lookup yields CDR1 MNHNS and CDR2 SASEGT. This CDR3 has 16 residues. Here the CDR3 reads CASSGRLGGGNQPQHF. CDR3 bases: TGTGCCAGCAGTGGAAGGCTCGGGGGGGGCAATCAGCCCCAGCATTTT.

The V gene is TRBV6-1, the J gene TRBJ2-7; TRBD1 is a possible D gene (6 bases). Germline CDR1 MNHNS, CDR2 SASEGT. V was trimmed by 6 bases and J by 4 bases, leaving 16 bases between them. CDR3 length: 14 residues. The CDR3 sequence: CASRLWTEFYEQYF. CDR3 nucleotides: TGTGCCAGCAGACTCTGGACAGAATTTTACGAGCAGTACTTC.

The rearrangement uses TRBV2 and TRBJ1-3, with D perhaps matching TRBD1 (5 bases). The V gene lost 8 bases and the J gene lost 2 bases, with 13 bases spanning the gap. This CDR3 has 14 amino acids. Germline V gives CDR1 SNHLY, CDR2 FYNNEI. CDR3 coding DNA: TGTGCCAGCGGGAGGGACTGGGCTGGAAACACCATATATTTT. Amino acids: CASGRDWAGNTIYF.

This clone came up once. V is TRBV5-1 and J is TRBJ2-3, with 8 bases fitting TRBD1. The CDR3 loop spans 15 amino acids. CDR1 SGHRS and CDR2 YFSETQ come from the germline V gene. Unmatched junction bases numbered 4, after V lost 4 bases and J lost 0 bases. The CDR3 bases are TGCGCCAGCAGCATCAGGGGGCCTAGCACAGATACGCAGTATTTT. As protein: CASSIRGPSTDTQYF. Variable domain in full (rest from reference TRBV5-1 and TRBJ2-3): KAGVTQTPRYLIKTRGQQVTLSCSPISGHRSVSWYQQTPGQGLQFLFEYFSETQRNKGNFPGRFSGRQFSNSRSEMNVSTLELGDSALYLCASSIRGPSTDTQYFGPGTRLTVL.

This chain uses TRBV29-1 with TRBJ2-3, with TRBD2 matching over 11 bases. This CDR3 contains 15 residues. Germline loops: CDR1 SQVTM, CDR2 ANQGSEA. V dropped 2 bases and J dropped 7; count of bases not matched to a gene: 8. The CDR3 sequence is CSVEFTSGRKNTQYF. In DNA, the CDR3 is TGCAGCGTTGAATTTACTAGCGGGAGAAAAAATACGCAGTATTTT.

This chain joins TRBV5-4 and TRBJ1-4; tentative D call: TRBD1 (6 bases). Germline values: CDR1 SGHNT, CDR2 YYREEE (reference sequence). The germline V and J ends were trimmed by 0 bases and 10 bases, with 13 bases remaining between them. The CDR3 covers 14 residues. The CDR3, as DNA: TGTGCCAGCAGCTTGGAGACAGGCCAGGGAAAACTGTTTTTT. Translated: CASSLETGQGKLFF.

The chain couples TRBV18 to TRBJ2-3; D remains ambiguous. The CDR3 has 14 amino acids. Germline V gene lookup returns CDR1 KGHSH and CDR2 LQKENI. V was trimmed by 3 bases and J by 0 bases, leaving 7 bases between them. As DNA, the CDR3 is TGTGCCAGCTCACCCGCCGGCAGCACAGATACGCAGTATTTT. Amino acid sequence: CASSPAGSTDTQYF.

The rearrangement uses TRBV7-8 and TRBJ2-7; D uncertain. Germline values: CDR1 SGHVS, CDR2 FQNEAQ. The V end was cut by 2 bases, the J end by 3 bases, with 8 bases between. This CDR3 comprises 13 residues. The CDR3, as DNA: TGTGCCAGCAGCTTATTTAGGTTCTACGAGCAGTACTTC. As protein: CASSLFRFYEQYF.

V is TRBV15 and J is TRBJ1-6; no clear D. CDR3 length: 16 amino acids. CDR1 is LNHNV and CDR2 is YYDKDF in the germline V gene (reference sequence). With 1 base removed from V and 0 bases from J, the gap between germline ends came to 7 bases. In nucleotides, the CDR3 is TGTGCCACCAGCAGAGGGGCAAGCTCCTATAATTCACCCCTCCACTTT. Translation gives CATSRGASSYNSPLHF.

This chain uses TRBV5-6 with TRBJ1-2; possibly TRBD1 for D (6 bases). This CDR3 has 14 amino acids. Germline loops: CDR1 SGHDT, CDR2 YYEEEE. The V end lost 3 bases, the J end lost 0 bases, and 9 bases lay between the germline ends. CDR3 amino acids: CASSSGTTNYGYTF. CDR3 DNA sequence: TGTGCCAGCAGCTCCGGGACAACTAACTATGGCTACACCTTC.

This sequence joins TRBV28 and TRBJ1-6; D is unclear. The germline V and J ends were trimmed by 6 bases and 7 bases, with 10 bases remaining between them. CDR3 length: 13 residues. Germline V lookup: CDR1 MDHEN, CDR2 SYDVKM. The CDR3 loop reads CASSPSGNSPLHF. DNA of the CDR3: TGTGCCAGCAGCCCCTCCGGGAATTCACCCCTCCACTTT.

The chain joins TRBV10-3 to TRBJ1-1; D is uncertain. Germline loops: CDR1 ENHRY, CDR2 SYGVKD. V was clipped by 0 bases and J by 0 bases, with 8 bases between them. This CDR3 contains 15 residues. DNA for the CDR3: TGTGCCATCAGTGAGTCAGGTTTCATGAACACTGAAGCTTTCTTT. Amino acid sequence: CAISESGFMNTEAFF.

CDR3 in DNA: TGTGCCAGCAGTCCGGGACAAAGAACCCACGAGCAGTACTTC. The encoded protein is CASSPGQRTHEQYF. V usage is TRBV28 and J usage is TRBJ2-7, with D possibly TRBD1 on 6 matching bases. This CDR3 has 14 amino acids. V was trimmed by 5 bases and J by 5 bases, leaving 16 bases between them. Germline CDR1 reads MDHEN; CDR2 reads SYDVKM.

The chain employs TRBV18 and TRBJ1-3, with D perhaps TRBD1 (5 bases). Germline V gene lookup returns CDR1 KGHSH and CDR2 LQKENI. Trimming left V 3 bases short and J 0 bases short, with 12 bases between. CDR3 length: 16 residues. The CDR3 loop is CASSPTAQLSGNTIYF. CDR3 nucleotides: TGTGCCAGCTCACCGACAGCCCAACTCTCTGGAAACACCATATATTTT.

This clone was picked up one time. V gene TRBV4-1 combines with J gene TRBJ1-2; no definite D call. Trimming left V 0 bases short and J 4 bases short, with 15 bases between. Germline V gives CDR1 MGHRA, CDR2 YSYEKL. This CDR3 is built from 16 residues. The CDR3 sequence is CASSQEYPLTLYGYTF. CDR3 sequence (DNA): TGCGCCAGCAGCCAAGAATATCCTCTGACCCTCTATGGCTACACCTTC.

The chain is built from TRBV7-9 and TRBJ1-2; perhaps TRBD1 as D (5 bases). This CDR3 comprises 16 residues. The V end was cut by 3 bases, the J end by 1 base, with 15 bases between. Germline V CDR1 and CDR2: SEHNR, FQNEAQ (reference sequence). CDR3 sequence reads: CASSFIGGEGNYGYTF. The CDR3 DNA follows: TGTGCCAGCAGCTTCATTGGGGGTGAGGGTAACTATGGCTACACCTTC. The entire variable domain, with the rest obtained from reference TRBV7-9 and TRBJ1-2, is as follows: DTGVSQNPRHKITKRGQNVTFRCDPISEHNRLYWYRQTLGQGPEFLTYFQNEAQLEKSRLLSDRFSAERPKGSFSTLEIQRTEQGDSAMYLCASSFIGGEGNYGYTFGSGTRLTVV.

J is TRBJ2-7 and V is TRBV30; D may be TRBD1 (5 bases). Trimming shortened V by 2 bases and J by 3 bases, and 14 bases separated the two germline ends. There are 14 residues in the CDR3. Germline CDR1 is GTSNPN and CDR2 is SVGIG (reference sequence). In nucleotides, the CDR3 is TGTGCCTGGAGTCTAGGGGCGCCGGGCTACGAGCAGTACTTC. Translated, it gives CAWSLGAPGYEQYF.

The genes are TRBV5-4 and TRBJ1-1; 9 positions agree with TRBD1. CDR3 length: 14 residues. J lost 6 bases, V lost 4 bases, and 7 bases had no gene match. Germline V gene sequence: CDR1 SGHNT, CDR2 YYREEE (reference sequence). CDR3 bases: TGTGCCAGCAGCGCGGGACAGGGTGGCCCTGAAGCTTTCTTT. Translation gives CASSAGQGGPEAFF.